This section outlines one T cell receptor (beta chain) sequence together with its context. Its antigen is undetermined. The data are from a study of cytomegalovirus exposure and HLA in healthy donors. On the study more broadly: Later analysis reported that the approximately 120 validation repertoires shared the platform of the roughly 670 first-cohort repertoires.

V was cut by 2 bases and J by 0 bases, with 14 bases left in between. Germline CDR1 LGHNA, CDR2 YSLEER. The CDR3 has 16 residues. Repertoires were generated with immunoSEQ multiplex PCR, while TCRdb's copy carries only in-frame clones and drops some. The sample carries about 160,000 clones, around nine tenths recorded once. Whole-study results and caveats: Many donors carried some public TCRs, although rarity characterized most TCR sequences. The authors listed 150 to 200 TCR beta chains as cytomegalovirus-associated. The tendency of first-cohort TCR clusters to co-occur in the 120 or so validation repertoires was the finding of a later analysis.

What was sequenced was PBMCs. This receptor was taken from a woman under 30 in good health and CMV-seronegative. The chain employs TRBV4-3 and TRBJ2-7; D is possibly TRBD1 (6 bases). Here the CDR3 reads CASSQYRDTYSYEQYF. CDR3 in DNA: TGCGCCAGCAGCCAATACCGGGACACCTACTCCTACGAGCAGTACTTC.